The 28 T cell receptor beta chains presented below share a single source sample, sequenced in a study of a mutant IDH1 vaccine in newly diagnosed glioma (dated by TCRdb to 2020 to 2022). For these TCRs, the target antigens are not known. Library generation was performed with the immunoSEQ multiplex PCR assay. The clones in this table, taken by TCRdb from immuneACCESS, are in-frame only. Not every clone is retained; where verified, under half of the shortfall comes from an unresolved V gene, and the cause of the rest is unknown. The sample table records around 30,000 clones; approximately 80% of these occur just once. The leading ten clones occupy approximately 8% of the sample. According to the study, the label for this sample's time point signals: week 23, last vaccination. Every vaccine dose consisted of 300 ug of a 20-mer mutant IDH1 peptide in Montanide, administered subcutaneously together with topical imiquimod.

This specimen consisted of PBMCs, obtained from a glioma patient whose treatment included an IDH1 peptide vaccine. All receptors come from a woman aged 18-29 years with glioma.

CDR3 protein: CASSPGRRGGDWEKNTEAFF. DNA for the CDR3: TGTGCCAGCTCACCGGGCAGGAGGGGAGGTGATTGGGAGAAGAACACTGAAGCTTTCTTT. The J gene is TRBJ1-1, the V gene TRBV18, with D perhaps matching TRBD1 (5 bases). This CDR3 has 20 residues. Trimming cost V 3 bases and J 1 base, with 27 bases left between them. Germline V lookup: CDR1 KGHSH, CDR2 LQKENI.

The chain links TRBV7-2 to TRBJ2-7; D possibly corresponds to TRBD1 (5 bases). Trimming took 2 bases from V and 3 from J, leaving 8 bases between them. Germline CDR1 reads SGHTA; CDR2 reads FQGNSA. This CDR3 spans 13 amino acids. DNA for the CDR3: TGTGCCAGCAGCTTATTGACAGACTACGAGCAGTACTTC. It translates to CASSLLTDYEQYF.

V gene TRBV5-1 combines with J gene TRBJ2-5, with TRBD2 matching 9 bases. The junction had 10 bases not matched to a gene; V was cut back by 2 bases and J by 5 bases. The length of the CDR3 is 16 residues. The V gene's germline CDR1 is SGHRS and CDR2 YFSETQ. CDR3: CASSFGASGNRETQYF. The CDR3 DNA is TGCGCCAGCAGCTTTGGGGCTAGCGGGAATCGGGAGACCCAGTACTTC.

This chain joins TRBV18 and TRBJ2-2, with 7 nucleotides matching TRBD1. V dropped 0 bases and J dropped 5; count of bases not matched to a gene: 3. In germline, CDR1 is KGHSH, CDR2 LQKENI. The CDR3 runs to 15 residues. As DNA, the CDR3 is TGTGCCAGCTCACCACCAGGGGGCGGAACCGGGGAGCTGTTTTTT. Amino acids: CASSPPGGGTGELFF.

The chain joins TRBV5-1 to TRBJ1-4; no definite D call. Germline values: CDR1 SGHRS, CDR2 YFSETQ. The CDR3 is 15 residues long. The V and J ends lost 2 bases and 0 bases respectively, with 8 bases between them. CDR3 amino acids: CASSFGSSTNEKLFF. For the CDR3, the DNA is TGCGCCAGCAGCTTCGGAAGTTCAACTAATGAAAAACTGTTTTTT.

J is TRBJ1-1 and V is TRBV29-1; D not resolved. The V end lost 5 bases, the J end lost 0 bases, and 7 bases lay between the germline ends. Germline-derived CDR1 and CDR2 are SQVTM and ANQGSEA. The CDR3 has 12 residues. The CDR3 protein is CSVTVMNTEAFF. In nucleotides, the CDR3 is TGCAGCGTTACGGTAATGAACACTGAAGCTTTCTTT.

V and J are TRBV7-9 and TRBJ2-1, with TRBD2 as a possible D gene (5 bases). This CDR3 has 13 amino acids. With 2 bases removed from V and 9 bases from J, the gap between germline ends came to 11 bases. Germline values: CDR1 SEHNR, CDR2 FQNEAQ (reference sequence). This CDR3 reads CASSLQERSEQFF. CDR3 sequence (DNA): TGTGCCAGCAGCTTACAGGAGCGGAGTGAGCAGTTCTTC.

The chain links TRBV7-2 to TRBJ2-3, with D unclear. Trimming removed 5 bases from V and 4 bases from J, with 13 bases in between. The CDR3 covers 14 residues. Germline assignment: CDR1 SGHTA and CDR2 FQGNSA. CDR3 region: CASSARLASDTQYF. In nucleotides, the CDR3 is TGTGCCAGCAGCGCCAGACTCGCGTCAGATACGCAGTATTTT.

The V gene is TRBV7-9, the J gene TRBJ2-3; TRBD2 agrees at 8 bases. CDR1 SEHNR and CDR2 FQNEAQ come from the germline V gene (reference sequence). This CDR3 is 12 amino acids long. J was trimmed by 10 bases and V by 5 bases; bases with no gene match: 5. As DNA, the CDR3 is TGTGCCAGCAGCCCCGGGGGGGACGCGCAGTATTTT. Encoded protein: CASSPGGDAQYF.

The chain has TRBV11-3 and TRBJ1-1, with a weak D call TRBD1 (5 bases). CDR3 size: 14 residues. Germline V gene data show CDR1 as SGHNT and CDR2 as YENEEA. Trimming cost V 2 bases and J 4 bases, with 11 bases left between them. CDR3 in amino acids: CASSLLGGGTEAFF. The CDR3 region has the DNA TGTGCCAGCAGCTTATTGGGCGGGGGCACTGAAGCTTTCTTT.

This chain links TRBV19 with TRBJ1-3, with TRBD1 as a possible D gene (6 bases). Germline CDR1 reads LNHDA; CDR2 reads SQIVND (reference sequence). The CDR3 loop spans 16 amino acids. V was cut by 1 base and J by 1 base, with 11 bases left in between. The CDR3 sequence is CASSIVDRGSGNTIYF. For the CDR3, the DNA is TGTGCCAGTAGTATAGTGGACAGAGGATCTGGAAACACCATATATTTT.

This clone was counted only a few times. The CDR3 spells CASSEPLAGNNSPLHF. The CDR3 DNA sequence: TGTGCCAGCAGTGAACCTTTGGCAGGAAATAATTCACCCCTCCACTTT. This rearrangement joins TRBV25-1 to TRBJ1-6; D is unresolved. This CDR3 spans 16 amino acids. The V and J ends lost 2 bases and 5 bases respectively, with 13 bases between them. The V gene's germline CDR1 is MGHDK and CDR2 SYGVNS.

The chain uses TRBV11-3 and TRBJ1-2; D is perhaps TRBD1 (5 bases). V dropped 5 bases and J dropped 9 bases, with 13 bases sitting between them. CDR3 size: 12 residues. Germline V gene lookup returns CDR1 SGHNT and CDR2 YENEEA. In DNA, the CDR3 is TGTGCCAGCAGCCAAAAAGGGGCGAGCTACACCTTC. This encodes CASSQKGASYTF.

The V gene is TRBV6-1, the J gene TRBJ2-7; TRBD2 matches 7 bases. Germline lookup yields CDR1 MNHNS and CDR2 SASEGT. The CDR3 is 13 residues long. V lost 4 bases, J lost 1 base, and 1 base stayed unmatched. The DNA of the CDR3 is TGTGCCAGCAGTGCCGGGAGGTCCTACGAGCAGTACTTC. Protein sequence: CASSAGRSYEQYF.

The gene calls are TRBV6-5 and TRBJ1-5; D unclear. The ends were cut back, 3 bases at V and 4 bases at J, with 10 bases in the middle. This CDR3 has 14 residues. The germline gives CDR1 MNHEY, CDR2 SVGAGI. For the CDR3, the DNA is TGTGCCAGCAGTTATTCCCAGGCTAATCAGCCCCAGCATTTT. Translated: CASSYSQANQPQHF.

The CDR3 protein is CASSRGGETQYF. The CDR3 nucleotides are TGTGCCAGCTCACGTGGGGGGGAGACCCAGTACTTC. The rearrangement joins TRBV18 to TRBJ2-5; TRBD2 might be the D (6 bases). V lost 4 bases, J lost 5 bases, and 8 bases lay in between. The CDR3 is 12 amino acids. CDR1 KGHSH and CDR2 LQKENI come from the germline V gene.

The genes are TRBV27 and TRBJ2-6; 9 nucleotides agree with TRBD1. Germline trimming cut 1 base from V and 10 bases from J; bases unmatched to any gene: 17. The length of the CDR3 is 19 residues. Germline V gene lookup returns CDR1 MNHEY and CDR2 SMNVEV (reference sequence). The CDR3 loop reads CASSLFGQGFALGENVLTF. The CDR3 nucleotides read TGTGCCAGCAGTTTATTTGGACAGGGGTTTGCTCTGGGGGAAAACGTCCTGACTTTC.

This sequence joins TRBV27 and TRBJ1-5; weak D call: TRBD1 (6 bases). The CDR3 consists of 14 residues. Trimming pared 5 bases from V and 0 bases from J, leaving 8 bases between. Germline CDR1 is MNHEY and CDR2 is SMNVEV (reference sequence). The CDR3, as DNA: TGTGCCAGCAGTACAGGGATTAGCAATCAGCCCCAGCATTTT. Amino acid sequence: CASSTGISNQPQHF.

The chain recombines TRBV7-8 with TRBJ1-1, with TRBD1 as a possible D gene (6 bases). The V and J ends lost 5 bases and 6 bases respectively, with 13 bases between them. Germline V gene lookup returns CDR1 SGHVS and CDR2 FQNEAQ. CDR3 length: 13 residues. The CDR3 coding sequence is TGTGCCAGCAGCAGGAATCAGGGGTCTGAAGCTTTCTTT. Translated, it gives CASSRNQGSEAFF.

There are a few counts of this clone. The CDR3, as DNA: TGTGCCAGCATCCGGCAGACTAATGAAAAACTGTTTTTT. It encodes CASIRQTNEKLFF. This rearrangement joins TRBV6-4 to TRBJ1-4; D call uncertain. Germline values: CDR1 MRHNA, CDR2 SNTAGT. The V end lost 7 bases, the J end lost 2 bases, and 8 bases lay between the germline ends. The CDR3 covers 13 residues.

The DNA for the CDR3 is TGTGCCAGCTCACCCCAGGTAGGGGCCACTGAAGCTTTCTTT. Residues: CASSPQVGATEAFF. The chain is built from TRBV18 and TRBJ1-1, with a weak D call TRBD1 (5 bases). The CDR3 consists of 14 residues. V was shortened by 3 bases and J by 4 bases, with 12 bases between the two germline ends. In germline, CDR1 is KGHSH, CDR2 LQKENI.

This rearrangement joins TRBV5-4 to TRBJ1-1; D perhaps matches TRBD1 (6 bases). Germline assignment: CDR1 SGHNT and CDR2 YYREEE (reference sequence). V was trimmed by 6 bases and J by 1 base, leaving 13 bases between them. The CDR3 extends over 14 amino acids. Written as DNA, the CDR3 is TGTGCCAGCACCTCGGAGACAGGGAACACTGAAGCTTTCTTT. It codes for CASTSETGNTEAFF.

This clone appeared once. The chain employs TRBV4-1 and TRBJ1-1, with D possibly being TRBD1 (5 bases). The germline CDR1 and CDR2 sequences are MGHRA and YSYEKL. Trimming removed 0 bases from V and 10 bases from J, with 18 bases in between. CDR3 length equals 15 residues. Here the CDR3 reads CASSQDEWGRPTAFF. The CDR3 nucleotides are TGCGCCAGCAGCCAAGATGAATGGGGGAGGCCTACAGCTTTCTTT.

This chain links TRBV13 with TRBJ2-7, with 15 bases aligning to TRBD2. The CDR3 length is 15 residues. CDR1 is PRHDT, CDR2 FYEKMQ, per germline (reference sequence). J was trimmed by 6 bases and V by 5 bases; bases with no gene match: 5. CDR3 in DNA: TGTGCCAGCAGCCCGGGGACTAGCGGGAGGCGCGAGCAGTACTTC. Its protein product is CASSPGTSGRREQYF.

This chain joins TRBV19 and TRBJ1-5, with D tentatively TRBD1 (6 bases). Germline CDR1 LNHDA, CDR2 SQIVND (reference sequence). The CDR3 length is 14 residues. Trimming pared 7 bases from V and 6 bases from J, leaving 16 bases between. In nucleotides, the CDR3 is TGTGCCAGTACAAGGGGACATACAATTCAGCCCCAGCATTTT. Translating it yields CASTRGHTIQPQHF. Combining the CDR3 with reference TRBV19 and TRBJ1-5 gives the whole variable domain DGGITQSPKYLFRKEGQNVTLSCEQNLNHDAMYWYRQDPGQGLRLIYYSQIVNDFQKGDIAEGYSVSREKKESFPLTVTSAQKNPTAFYLCASTRGHTIQPQHFGDGTRLSIL.

This chain joins TRBV19 and TRBJ1-1; D is unclear. V gave up 5 bases and J gave up 0 bases, with 7 bases separating them. CDR3 size: 13 residues. From germline, CDR1 is LNHDA and CDR2 SQIVND (reference sequence). The CDR3 loop is CASSLTMNTEAFF. The CDR3 DNA is TGTGCCAGTAGTCTGACGATGAACACTGAAGCTTTCTTT.

This clone was seen only a few times. The rearrangement joins TRBV30 to TRBJ1-1, with D maybe TRBD1 (5 bases). Germline-derived CDR1 and CDR2 are GTSNPN and SVGIG (reference sequence). Trimming pared 0 bases from V and 5 bases from J, leaving 10 bases between. This CDR3 has 13 amino acids. Here the CDR3 reads CAWSVVWGTEAFF. In DNA, the CDR3 is TGTGCCTGGAGTGTAGTCTGGGGGACTGAAGCTTTCTTT.

The rearrangement joins TRBV7-8 to TRBJ2-5, with D tentatively TRBD1 (6 bases). Trimming took off 5 bases at V and 5 bases at J, with 12 bases between the two ends. Germline V gives CDR1 SGHVS, CDR2 FQNEAQ. This CDR3 is built from 13 residues. CDR3 loop: CASSRDMGETQYF. The CDR3 bases are TGTGCCAGCAGCCGGGACATGGGGGAGACCCAGTACTTC.